The source of this T cell receptor beta chain is a study of T cell responses to AZD1222 COVID-19 vaccine. Profiling relied on immunoSEQ multiplex PCR, and the TCRdb table lists in-frame clones only, not all of them. Seen here are some 130,000 clones, 65% to 90% observed once, and the top ten hold 7.9%. Germline values: CDR1 SGHRS, CDR2 YFSETQ. CDR3 length equals 13 residues. Trimming cost V 4 bases and J 6 bases; bases outside gene matches: 3. The input for sequencing was peripheral blood, taken 28 days after the second dose of the MenACWY control vaccine. This TCR derives from an adult who received the MenACWY meningococcal vaccine as a control. The chain is built from TRBV5-1 and TRBJ1-1, with 10 nucleotides matching TRBD1. CDR3 residues: CASSLGQGAEAFF. In DNA, the CDR3 is TGCGCCAGCAGCCTCGGACAGGGGGCTGAAGCTTTCTTT.